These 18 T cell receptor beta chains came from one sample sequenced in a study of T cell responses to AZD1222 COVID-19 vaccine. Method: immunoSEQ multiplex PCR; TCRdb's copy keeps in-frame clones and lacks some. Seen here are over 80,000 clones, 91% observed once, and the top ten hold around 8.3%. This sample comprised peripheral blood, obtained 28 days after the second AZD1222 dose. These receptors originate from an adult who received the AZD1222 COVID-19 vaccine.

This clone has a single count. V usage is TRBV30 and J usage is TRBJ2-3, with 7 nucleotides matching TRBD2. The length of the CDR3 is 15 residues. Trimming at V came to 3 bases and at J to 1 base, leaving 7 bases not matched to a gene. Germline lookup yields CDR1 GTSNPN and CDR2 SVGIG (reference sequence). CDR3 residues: CAWRVWGGGTDTQYF. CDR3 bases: TGTGCCTGGAGAGTATGGGGGGGAGGCACAGATACGCAGTATTTT.

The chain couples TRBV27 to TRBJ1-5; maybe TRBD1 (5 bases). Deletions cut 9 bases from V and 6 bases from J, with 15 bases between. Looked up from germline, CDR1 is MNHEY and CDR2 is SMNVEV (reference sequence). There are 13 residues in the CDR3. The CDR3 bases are TGTGCCAGGGGGGGGGTCCAGGGTCAGCCCCAGCATTTT. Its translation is CARGGVQGQPQHF.

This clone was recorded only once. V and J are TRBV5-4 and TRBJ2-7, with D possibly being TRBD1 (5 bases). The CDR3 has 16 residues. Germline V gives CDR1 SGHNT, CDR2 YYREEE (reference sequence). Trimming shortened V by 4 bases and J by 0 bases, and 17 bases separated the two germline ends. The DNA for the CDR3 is TGTGCCAGCAGCCTCCAAGGGGCAGCTCTCTCCTACGAGCAGTACTTC. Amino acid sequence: CASSLQGAALSYEQYF.

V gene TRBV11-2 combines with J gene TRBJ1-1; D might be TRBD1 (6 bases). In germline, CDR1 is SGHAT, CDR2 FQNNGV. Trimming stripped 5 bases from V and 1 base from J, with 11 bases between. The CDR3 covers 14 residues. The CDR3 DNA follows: TGTGCCAGCAGCAAAGGGGGGAAGAACACTGAAGCTTTCTTT. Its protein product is CASSKGGKNTEAFF.

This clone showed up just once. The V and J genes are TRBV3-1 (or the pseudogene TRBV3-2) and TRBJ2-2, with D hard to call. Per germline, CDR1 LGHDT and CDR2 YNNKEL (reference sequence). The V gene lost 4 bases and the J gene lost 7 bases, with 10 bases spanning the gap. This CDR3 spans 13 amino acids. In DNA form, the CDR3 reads TGTGCCAGCAGCCCAAGCCGTGGCGGGGAGCTGTTTTTT. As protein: CASSPSRGGELFF.

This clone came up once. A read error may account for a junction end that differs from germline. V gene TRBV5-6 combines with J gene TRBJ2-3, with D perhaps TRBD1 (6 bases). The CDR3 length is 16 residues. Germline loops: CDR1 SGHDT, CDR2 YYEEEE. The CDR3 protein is CASSLGTEWVTGTQYF. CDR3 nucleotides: TGTGCCAGCAGCTTGGGGACAGAGTGGGTCACAGGTACGCAGTATTTT.

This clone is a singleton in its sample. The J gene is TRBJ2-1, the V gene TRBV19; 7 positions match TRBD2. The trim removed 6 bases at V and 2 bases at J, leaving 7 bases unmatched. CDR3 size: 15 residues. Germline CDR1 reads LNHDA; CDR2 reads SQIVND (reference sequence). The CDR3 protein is CASRVGGSPYNEQFF. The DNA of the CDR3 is TGTGCCAGTAGAGTGGGCGGGAGTCCCTACAATGAGCAGTTCTTC.

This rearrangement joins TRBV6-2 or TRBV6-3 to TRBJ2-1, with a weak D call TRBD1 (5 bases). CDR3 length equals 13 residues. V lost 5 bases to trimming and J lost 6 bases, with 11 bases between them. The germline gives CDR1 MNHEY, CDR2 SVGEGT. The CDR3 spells CASSLIRGNEQFF. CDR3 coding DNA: TGTGCCAGCAGTCTTATAAGGGGCAATGAGCAGTTCTTC.

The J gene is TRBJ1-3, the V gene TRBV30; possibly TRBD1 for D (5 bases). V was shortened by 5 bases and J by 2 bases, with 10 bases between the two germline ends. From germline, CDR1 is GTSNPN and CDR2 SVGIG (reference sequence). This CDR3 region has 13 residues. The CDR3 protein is CAWVGTTGNTIYF. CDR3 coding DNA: TGTGCCTGGGTTGGGACGACTGGAAACACCATATATTTT.

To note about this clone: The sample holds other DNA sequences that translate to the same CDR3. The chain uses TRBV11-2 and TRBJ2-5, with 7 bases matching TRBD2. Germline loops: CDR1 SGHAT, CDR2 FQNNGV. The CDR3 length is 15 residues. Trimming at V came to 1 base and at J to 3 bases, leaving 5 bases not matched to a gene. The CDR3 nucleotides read TGTGCCAGCAGCTTAGGAGGGGCGGGGGAAGAGACCCAGTACTTC. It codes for CASSLGGAGEETQYF.

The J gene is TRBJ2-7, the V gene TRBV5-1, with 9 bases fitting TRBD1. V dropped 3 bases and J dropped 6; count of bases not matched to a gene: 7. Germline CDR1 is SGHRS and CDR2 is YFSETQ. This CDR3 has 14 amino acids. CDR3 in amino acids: CASSSGQGLGEQYF. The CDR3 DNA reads TGCGCCAGCAGCTCAGGACAGGGGTTAGGCGAGCAGTACTTC.

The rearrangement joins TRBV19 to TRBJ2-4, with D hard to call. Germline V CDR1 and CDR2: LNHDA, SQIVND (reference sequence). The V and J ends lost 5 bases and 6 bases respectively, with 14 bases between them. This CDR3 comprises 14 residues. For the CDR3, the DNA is TGTGCCAGTAGTTTTGCCTTGGACGGAAACATTCAGTACTTC. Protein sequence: CASSFALDGNIQYF.

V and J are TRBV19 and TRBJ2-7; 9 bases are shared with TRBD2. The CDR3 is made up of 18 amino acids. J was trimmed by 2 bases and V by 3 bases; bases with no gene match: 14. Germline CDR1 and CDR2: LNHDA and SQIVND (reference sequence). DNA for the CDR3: TGTGCCAGTAGTATGCCTCCTACTAGCGGGCGTCTCCCCTACGAGCAGTACTTC. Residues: CASSMPPTSGRLPYEQYF. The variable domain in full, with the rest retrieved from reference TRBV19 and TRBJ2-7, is DGGITQSPKYLFRKEGQNVTLSCEQNLNHDAMYWYRQDPGQGLRLIYYSQIVNDFQKGDIAEGYSVSREKKESFPLTVTSAQKNPTAFYLCASSMPPTSGRLPYEQYFGPGTRLTVT.

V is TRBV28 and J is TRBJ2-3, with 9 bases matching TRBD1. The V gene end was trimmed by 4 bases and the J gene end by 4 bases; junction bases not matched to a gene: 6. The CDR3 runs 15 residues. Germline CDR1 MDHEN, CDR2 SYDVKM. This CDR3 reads CASSSPGQGSDTQYF. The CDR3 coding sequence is TGTGCCAGCAGTTCCCCGGGACAGGGCTCAGATACGCAGTATTTT.

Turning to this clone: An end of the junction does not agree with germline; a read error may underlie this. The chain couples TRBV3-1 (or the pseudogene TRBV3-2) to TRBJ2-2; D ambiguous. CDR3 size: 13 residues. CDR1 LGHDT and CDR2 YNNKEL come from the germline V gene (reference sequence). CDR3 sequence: CASSQVNIGELFF. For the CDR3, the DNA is TGTGCCAGCAGCCAAGTAAACATCGGGGAGCTGTTTTTT.

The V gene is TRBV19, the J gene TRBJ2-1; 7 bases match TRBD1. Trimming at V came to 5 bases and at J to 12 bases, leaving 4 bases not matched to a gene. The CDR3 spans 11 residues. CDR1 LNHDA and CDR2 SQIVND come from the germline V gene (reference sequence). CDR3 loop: CASSWGQRQFF. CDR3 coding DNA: TGTGCCAGTAGTTGGGGACAGCGGCAGTTCTTC.

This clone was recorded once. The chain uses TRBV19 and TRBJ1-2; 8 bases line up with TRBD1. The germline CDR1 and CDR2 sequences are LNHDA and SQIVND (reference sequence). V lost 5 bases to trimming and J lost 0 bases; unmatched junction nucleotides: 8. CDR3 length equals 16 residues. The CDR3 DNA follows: TGTGCCAGTAGTCCGGGGGGACAGGAGACTAACTATGGCTACACCTTC. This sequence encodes CASSPGGQETNYGYTF.

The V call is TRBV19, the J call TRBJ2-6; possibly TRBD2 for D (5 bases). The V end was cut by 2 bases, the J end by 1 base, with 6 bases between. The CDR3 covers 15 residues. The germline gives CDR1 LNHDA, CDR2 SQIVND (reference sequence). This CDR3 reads CASSISGSGANVLTF. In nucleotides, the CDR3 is TGTGCCAGTAGTATAAGCGGATCTGGGGCCAACGTCCTGACTTTC.